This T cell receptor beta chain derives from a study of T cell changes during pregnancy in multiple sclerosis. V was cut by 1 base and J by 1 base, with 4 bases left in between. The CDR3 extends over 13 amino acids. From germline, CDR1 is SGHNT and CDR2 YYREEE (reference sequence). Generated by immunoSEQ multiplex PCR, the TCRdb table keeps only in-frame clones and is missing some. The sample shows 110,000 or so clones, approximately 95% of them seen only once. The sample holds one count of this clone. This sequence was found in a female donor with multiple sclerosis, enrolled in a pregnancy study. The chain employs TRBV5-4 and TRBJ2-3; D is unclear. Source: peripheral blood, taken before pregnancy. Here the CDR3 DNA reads TGTGCCAGCAGCTTGTCAGGCACAGATACGCAGTATTTT. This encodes CASSLSGTDTQYF.